Listed below are T cell receptor beta chains from one sample, sequenced in a study of shared T cell receptors in the human thymus. Here immunoSEQ multiplex PCR was the method, and the copy in TCRdb shows in-frame clones only, minus some. The sample carries hundreds of thousands of clones, roughly 74% recorded once. This sample also appeared in a second study, on human thymus T cells.

The sample taken for sequencing was thymocytes. These receptors were obtained from a boy less than two years old with a congenital heart defect. The CDR3 runs from the conserved cysteine through the conserved F or W. The order of the fields is V gene, J gene, CDR3 length, clone size, D gene, CDR3 DNA, CDR3 protein. A D gene is named only where the DNA matches it firmly. A row's size may be missing; if present it is once, few, many or a size class.

>TRBV11-2|TRBJ2-1|14|NA|NA
TGTGCCAGCAGCTTAGATTTGGGCAGCAATGAGCAGTTCTTC
CASSLDLGSNEQFF
>TRBV6-1|TRBJ1-2|14|NA|TRBD1
TGTGCCAGCAGTGGACAGGGGTGGGACTATGGCTACACCTTC
CASSGQGWDYGYTF
>TRBV6-5|TRBJ2-3|16|NA|TRBD1
TGTGCCAGCAGTTACTCCCGGACAGGGACCACAGATACGCAGTATTTT
CASSYSRTGTTDTQYF
>TRBV11-2|TRBJ2-1|13|NA|TRBD2
TGTGCCAGCAGTTTAGCGGGAGGCAATGAGCAGTTCTTC
CASSLAGGNEQFF
>TRBV13|TRBJ2-7|15|NA|NA
TGTGCCAGCAGCTTAGGAATCCGGGAGTTTGGCGAGCAGTACTTC
CASSLGIREFGEQYF
>TRBV18|TRBJ2-1|14|few|NA
TGTGCCAGCTCCAAGGGGGAAGCCTACAATGAGCAGTTCTTC
CASSKGEAYNEQFF
>TRBV10-2|TRBJ1-5|16|NA|TRBD1
TGCGCCAGCCAAAAAAAAGGGGGCGCGGGCAATCAGCCCCAGCATTTT
CASQKKGGAGNQPQHF
>TRBV6-5|TRBJ2-7|15|NA|TRBD2
TGTGCCAGCAGCCTGGAGGGACTAGCGGGCCACGAGCAGTACTTC
CASSLEGLAGHEQYF
>TRBV28|TRBJ2-7|16|NA|NA
TGTGCCAGCAGTTTACCCCGATCAGCTAGCTCCTACGAGCAGTACTTC
CASSLPRSASSYEQYF
>TRBV7-8|TRBJ2-2|16|NA|NA
TGTGCCAGCAGCTCGAGGGACGGAGGGCTATCCGGGGAGCTGTTTTTT
CASSSRDGGLSGELFF
>TRBV19|TRBJ1-1|13|NA|NA
TGTGCCAGTAAGCTGCAAGAGAACACTGAAGCTTTCTTT
CASKLQENTEAFF
>TRBV5-1|TRBJ2-3|17|NA|TRBD2
TGCGCCAGCAAGACTAGCGGGAGGCCCGAGGATCGCGATACGCAGTATTTT
CASKTSGRPEDRDTQYF
>TRBV18|TRBJ1-4|14|NA|NA
TGTGCCAGCTCACCACGCGTGACAGACGAAAAACTGTTTTTT
CASSPRVTDEKLFF
>TRBV5-1|TRBJ2-1|12|NA|NA
TGCGCCAGCAGCCCTAGCCAGGATGAGCAGTTCTTC
CASSPSQDEQFF
>TRBV15|TRBJ1-6|17|NA|TRBD1
TGTGCCACCAGCAGAGTAGGGACAGGGGGCTGGAATTCACCCCTCCACTTT
CATSRVGTGGWNSPLHF
>TRBV19|TRBJ1-5|16|NA|TRBD1
TGTGCCAGTATCCAACCGGGACAGGGGGTAAGTCAGCCCCAGCATTTT
CASIQPGQGVSQPQHF